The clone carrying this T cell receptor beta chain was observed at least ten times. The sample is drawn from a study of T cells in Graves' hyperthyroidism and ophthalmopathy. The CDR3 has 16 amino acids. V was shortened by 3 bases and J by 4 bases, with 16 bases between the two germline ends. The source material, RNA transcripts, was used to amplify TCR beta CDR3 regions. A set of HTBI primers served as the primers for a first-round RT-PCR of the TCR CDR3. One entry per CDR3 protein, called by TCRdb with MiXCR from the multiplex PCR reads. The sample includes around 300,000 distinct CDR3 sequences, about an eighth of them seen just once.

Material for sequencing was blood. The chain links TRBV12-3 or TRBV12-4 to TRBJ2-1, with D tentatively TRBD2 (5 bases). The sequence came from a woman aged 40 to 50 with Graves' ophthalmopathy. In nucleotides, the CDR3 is TGTGCCAGCAGTTTGAGTGGACTTGGATATTACAATGAGCAGTTCTTC. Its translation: CASSLSGLGYYNEQFF.